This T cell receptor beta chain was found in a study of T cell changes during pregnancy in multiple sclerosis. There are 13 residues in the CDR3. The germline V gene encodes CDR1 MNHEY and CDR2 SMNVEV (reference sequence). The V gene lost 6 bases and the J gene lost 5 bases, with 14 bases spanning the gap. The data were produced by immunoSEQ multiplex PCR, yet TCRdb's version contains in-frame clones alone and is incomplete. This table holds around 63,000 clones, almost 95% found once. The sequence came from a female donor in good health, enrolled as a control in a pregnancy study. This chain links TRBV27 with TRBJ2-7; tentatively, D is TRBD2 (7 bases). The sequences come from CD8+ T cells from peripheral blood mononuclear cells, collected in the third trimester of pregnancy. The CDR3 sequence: CASSFEGGDEQYF. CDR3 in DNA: TGTGCCAGCAGCTTCGAAGGGGGGGACGAGCAGTACTTC.